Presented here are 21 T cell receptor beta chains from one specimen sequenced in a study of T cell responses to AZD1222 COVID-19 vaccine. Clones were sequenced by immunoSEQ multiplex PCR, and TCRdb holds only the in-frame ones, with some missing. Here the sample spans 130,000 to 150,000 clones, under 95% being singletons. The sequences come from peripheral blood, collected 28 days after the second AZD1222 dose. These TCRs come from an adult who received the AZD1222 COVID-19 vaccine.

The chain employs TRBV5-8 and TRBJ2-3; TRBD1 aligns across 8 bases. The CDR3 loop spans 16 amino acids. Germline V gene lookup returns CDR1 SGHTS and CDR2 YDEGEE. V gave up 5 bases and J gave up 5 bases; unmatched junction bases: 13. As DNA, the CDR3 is TGTGCCAGCAGATTAGGGACAGGAGGGGCGGGAGATACGCAGTATTTT. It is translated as CASRLGTGGAGDTQYF. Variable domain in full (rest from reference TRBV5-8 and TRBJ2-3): EAGVTQSPTHLIKTRGQQATLRCSPISGHTSVYWYQQALGLGLQFLLWYDEGEERNRGNFPPRFSGRQFPNYSSELNVNALELEDSALYLCASRLGTGGAGDTQYFGPGTRLTVL.

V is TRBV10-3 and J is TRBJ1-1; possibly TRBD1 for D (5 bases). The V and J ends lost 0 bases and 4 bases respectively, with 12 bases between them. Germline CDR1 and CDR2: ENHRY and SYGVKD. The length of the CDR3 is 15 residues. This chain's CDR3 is CAISESPGILTEAFF. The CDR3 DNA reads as TGTGCCATCAGTGAGTCTCCAGGGATCCTCACTGAAGCTTTCTTT.

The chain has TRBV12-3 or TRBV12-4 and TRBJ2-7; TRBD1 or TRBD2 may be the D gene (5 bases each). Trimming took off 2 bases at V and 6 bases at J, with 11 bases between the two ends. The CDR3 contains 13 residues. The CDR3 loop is CASSLNPGSEQYF. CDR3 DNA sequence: TGTGCCAGCAGTTTAAACCCAGGGAGCGAGCAGTACTTC.

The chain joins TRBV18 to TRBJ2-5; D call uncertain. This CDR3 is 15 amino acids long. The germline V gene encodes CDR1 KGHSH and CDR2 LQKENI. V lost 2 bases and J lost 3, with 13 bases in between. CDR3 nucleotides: TGTGCCAGCTCACCAAAATACGGGTTGGAAGAGACCCAGTACTTC. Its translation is CASSPKYGLEETQYF.

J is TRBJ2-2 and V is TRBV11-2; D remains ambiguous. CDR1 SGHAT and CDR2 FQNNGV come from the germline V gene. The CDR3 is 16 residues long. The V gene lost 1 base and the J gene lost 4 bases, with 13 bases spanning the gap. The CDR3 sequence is CASSLVGQAATGELFF. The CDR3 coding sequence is TGTGCCAGCAGCTTAGTTGGCCAGGCGGCCACCGGGGAGCTGTTTTTT.

The CDR3 protein is CASSSTVTGTGLTRGGYTF. The CDR3 DNA is TGTGCCAGCAGTTCAACAGTAACCGGGACAGGCCTTACCCGGGGGGGCTACACCTTC. V gene TRBV27 combines with J gene TRBJ1-2; TRBD1 matches at 8 bases. Germline CDR1 is MNHEY and CDR2 is SMNVEV (reference sequence). V lost 4 bases, J lost 8 bases, and 24 bases stayed unmatched. CDR3 length equals 19 residues.

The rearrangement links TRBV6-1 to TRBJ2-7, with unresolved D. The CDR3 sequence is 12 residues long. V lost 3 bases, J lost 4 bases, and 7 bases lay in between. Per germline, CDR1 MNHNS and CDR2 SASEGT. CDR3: CASSEGYYEQYF. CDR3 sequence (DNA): TGTGCCAGCAGTGAGGGTTATTACGAGCAGTACTTC.

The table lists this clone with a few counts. As DNA, the CDR3 is TGTGCCAGCAGTTTGAGGGGGGAAAAACTGTTTTTT. This translates into CASSLRGEKLFF. The V call is TRBV27, the J call TRBJ1-4; maybe TRBD1 (6 bases). V shed 3 bases and J shed 8 bases, with 7 bases lying between them. The CDR3 runs to 12 residues. Germline CDR1 MNHEY, CDR2 SMNVEV (reference sequence).

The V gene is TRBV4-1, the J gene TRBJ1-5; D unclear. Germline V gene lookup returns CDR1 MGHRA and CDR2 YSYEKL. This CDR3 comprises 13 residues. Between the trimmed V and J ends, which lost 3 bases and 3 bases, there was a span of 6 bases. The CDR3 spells CASSQGINQPQHF. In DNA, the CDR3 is TGCGCCAGCAGCCAGGGGATCAATCAGCCCCAGCATTTT.

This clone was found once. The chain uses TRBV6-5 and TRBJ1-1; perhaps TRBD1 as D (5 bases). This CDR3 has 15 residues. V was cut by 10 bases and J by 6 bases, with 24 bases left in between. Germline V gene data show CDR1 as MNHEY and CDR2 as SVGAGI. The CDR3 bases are TGTGCCACCATTCCCTTGGAGGGAGAAGGGGCTGAAGCTTTCTTT. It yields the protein CATIPLEGEGAEAFF.

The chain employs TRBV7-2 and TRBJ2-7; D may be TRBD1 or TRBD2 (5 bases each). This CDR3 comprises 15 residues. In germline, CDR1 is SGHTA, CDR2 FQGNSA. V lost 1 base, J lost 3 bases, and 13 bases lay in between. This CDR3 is CASSLDLGPNYEQYF. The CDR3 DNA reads TGTGCCAGCAGCTTAGACCTGGGACCCAACTACGAGCAGTACTTC.

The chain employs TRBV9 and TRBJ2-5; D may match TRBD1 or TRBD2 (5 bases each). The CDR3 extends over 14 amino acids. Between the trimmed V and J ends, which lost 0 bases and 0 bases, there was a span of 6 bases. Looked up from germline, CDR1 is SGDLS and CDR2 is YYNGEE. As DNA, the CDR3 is TGTGCCAGCAGCGTAGGGGGGTACCAAGAGACCCAGTACTTC. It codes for CASSVGGYQETQYF.

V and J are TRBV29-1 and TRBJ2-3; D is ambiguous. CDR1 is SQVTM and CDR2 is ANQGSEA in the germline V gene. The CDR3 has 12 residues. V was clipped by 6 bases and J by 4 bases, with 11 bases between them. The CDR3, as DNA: TGCAGCGTCCTCGACGGGTCAGATACGCAGTATTTT. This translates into CSVLDGSDTQYF.

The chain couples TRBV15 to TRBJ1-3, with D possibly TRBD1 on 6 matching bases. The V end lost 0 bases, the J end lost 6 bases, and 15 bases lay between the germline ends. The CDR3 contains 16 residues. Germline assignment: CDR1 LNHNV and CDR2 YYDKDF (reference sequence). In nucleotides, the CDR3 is TGTGCCACCAGCAGAGACGGGGGGCCCTTTGCAAACACCATATATTTT. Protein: CATSRDGGPFANTIYF.

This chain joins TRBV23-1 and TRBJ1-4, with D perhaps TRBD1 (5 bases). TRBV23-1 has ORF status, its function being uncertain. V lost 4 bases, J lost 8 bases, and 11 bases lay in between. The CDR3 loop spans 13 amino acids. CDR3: CASSPRVVEKLFF. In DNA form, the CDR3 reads TGCGCCAGCAGTCCCAGGGTTGTGGAAAAACTGTTTTTT.

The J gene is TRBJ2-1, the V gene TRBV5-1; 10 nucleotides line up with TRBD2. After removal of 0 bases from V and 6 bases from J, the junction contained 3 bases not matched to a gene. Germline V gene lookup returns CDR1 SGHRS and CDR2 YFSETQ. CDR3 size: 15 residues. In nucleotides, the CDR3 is TGCGCCAGCAGCTTGGCACTAGCGGGGTCCAATGAGCAGTTCTTC. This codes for CASSLALAGSNEQFF. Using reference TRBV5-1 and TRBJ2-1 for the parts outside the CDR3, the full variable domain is KAGVTQTPRYLIKTRGQQVTLSCSPISGHRSVSWYQQTPGQGLQFLFEYFSETQRNKGNFPGRFSGRQFSNSRSEMNVSTLELGDSALYLCASSLALAGSNEQFFGPGTRLTVL.

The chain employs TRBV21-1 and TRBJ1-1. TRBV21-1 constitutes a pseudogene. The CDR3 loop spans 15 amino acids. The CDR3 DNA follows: TGTGCCAGCAGCTTTCGATCGATTTGGGGCACTGAAGCTTTCTTT. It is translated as CASSFRSIWGTEAFF.

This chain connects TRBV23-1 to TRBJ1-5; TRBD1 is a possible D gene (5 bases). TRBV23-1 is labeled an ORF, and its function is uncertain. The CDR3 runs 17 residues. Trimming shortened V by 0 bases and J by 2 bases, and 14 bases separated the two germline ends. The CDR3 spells CASSQSGGRNGNQPQHF. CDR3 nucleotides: TGCGCCAGCAGTCAATCGGGGGGGAGGAATGGCAATCAGCCCCAGCATTTT.

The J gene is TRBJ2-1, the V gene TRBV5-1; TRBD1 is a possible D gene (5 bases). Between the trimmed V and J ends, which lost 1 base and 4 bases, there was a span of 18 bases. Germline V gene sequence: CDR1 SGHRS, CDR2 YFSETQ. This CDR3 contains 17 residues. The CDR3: CASSLTSGRSFYNEQFF. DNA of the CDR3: TGCGCCAGCAGCTTGACATCAGGGCGTTCCTTTTACAATGAGCAGTTCTTC. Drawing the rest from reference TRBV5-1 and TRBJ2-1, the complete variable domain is KAGVTQTPRYLIKTRGQQVTLSCSPISGHRSVSWYQQTPGQGLQFLFEYFSETQRNKGNFPGRFSGRQFSNSRSEMNVSTLELGDSALYLCASSLTSGRSFYNEQFFGPGTRLTVL.

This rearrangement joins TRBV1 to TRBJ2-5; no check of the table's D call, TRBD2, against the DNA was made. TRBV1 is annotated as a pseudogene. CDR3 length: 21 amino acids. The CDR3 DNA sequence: TGCACCAGCAGCCGCGAAACACCGCTCCCTTCTAGCGGAAAGACACAAGAGACCCAGTACTTC. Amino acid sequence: CTSSRETPLPSSGKTQETQYF.

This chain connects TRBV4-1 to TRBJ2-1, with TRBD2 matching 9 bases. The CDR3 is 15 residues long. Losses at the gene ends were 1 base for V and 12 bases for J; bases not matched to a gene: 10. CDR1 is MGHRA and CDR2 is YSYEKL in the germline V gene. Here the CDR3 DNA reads TGCGCCAGCAGCCAAGGATTCGCGGGGGGGCTTTCGCAGTTCTTC. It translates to CASSQGFAGGLSQFF.